Sequencing of this TCR beta chain was carried out in a study of T cell changes during pregnancy in multiple sclerosis. CDR3 size: 12 residues. Trimming removed 7 bases at V and 1 base at J, with 7 bases between. Germline V CDR1 and CDR2: MDHEN, SYDVKM. Clones were read by immunoSEQ multiplex PCR, and TCRdb kept only the in-frame ones, dropping some. The sample records under 50,000 clones, around 92% being singletons. This material consisted of CD8+ T cells from peripheral blood mononuclear cells, taken before pregnancy. The J gene is TRBJ1-1, the V gene TRBV28; D may be TRBD1 (6 bases). This TCR was recovered from a female donor with multiple sclerosis, enrolled in a pregnancy study. The DNA of the CDR3 is TGTGCCAGCATGACAGGGAACACTGAAGCTTTCTTT. It is translated as CASMTGNTEAFF.